The clone carrying this T cell receptor beta chain showed up just a few times. This record belongs to a study of CD8 T cells in ankylosing spondylitis. Germline V CDR1 and CDR2: DFQATT, SNEGSKA (reference sequence). CDR3 length: 16 amino acids. With 6 bases clipped from V and 0 bases from J, the junction kept 12 bases outside the gene matches. Each CDR3 protein gets one entry after TCRdb re-called the 5' RACE reads with MiXCR. This sample has about 360,000 distinct CDR3 sequences, with around 20% found just once. The chain employs TRBV20-1 and TRBJ2-5; 8 bases match TRBD1. The sequenced sample consisted of blood, either unsorted or a sorted T cell fraction (not recorded which). The clonotype comes from a male donor with ankylosing spondylitis or in good health (not recorded which). The CDR3 DNA reads TGCAGTGCCAGGGTTGAGGACAGGGCCGACCAAGAGACCCAGTACTTC. Protein product: CSARVEDRADQETQYF.